These 12 T cell receptor beta chains were all obtained from the same sample, sequenced in a study of blood T cells in healthy people across ages (dated by TCRdb to about 2015). Library generation was performed with 5' RACE. The sequencer listed for this sample is Illumina HiSeq 2500. The second PCR ran for roughly 7 to 11 cycles and used a J-beta primer mix along with a sample-barcoded 5' primer. In-frame beta chains were kept once TCRdb had trimmed the public reads at Q25 with fastp and called clones with MiXCR. Identical CDR3 proteins give one entry, which carries the most common genes and DNA. Present in this sample are 650,000 to 1,000,000 distinct CDR3 sequences, roughly 34% of which were seen just once. The ten largest clones add up to roughly 13% of the sample. The sequencing sample was made of blood. The receptors here all came from a man aged 18 to 29 in good health.

This clonotype was picked up a small number of times. The chain recombines TRBV24-1 with TRBJ1-6; D is ambiguous. Germline CDR1 reads KGHDR; CDR2 reads SFDVKD. Trimming removed 5 bases at V and 0 bases at J, with 7 bases between. The length of the CDR3 is 15 residues. CDR3 sequence (DNA): TGTGCCACCAGTGCGGGGAGCTCCTATAATTCACCCCTCCACTTT. It codes for CATSAGSSYNSPLHF.

In this sample, this clonotype turned up a few times. The CDR3, as DNA: TGCGCCAGCAGCCATCCGGGGGGGCGAAAAAACATTCAGTACTTC. Its translation is CASSHPGGRKNIQYF. The chain joins TRBV4-1 to TRBJ2-4; 8 nucleotides agree with TRBD2. J lost 4 bases, V lost 3 bases, and 5 bases had no gene match. This CDR3 has 15 residues. CDR1 is MGHRA, CDR2 YSYEKL, per germline.

This clonotype has more than one count but fewer than ten. The V gene is TRBV6-5, the J gene TRBJ1-2; D ambiguous. Germline V lookup: CDR1 MNHEY, CDR2 SVGAGI. This CDR3 is 14 amino acids long. Trimming left V 0 bases short and J 5 bases short, with 10 bases between. The CDR3 DNA sequence: TGTGCCAGCAGTTACTCTCCAACTGGGTATGGCTACACCTTC. This encodes CASSYSPTGYGYTF.

The chain employs TRBV6-5 and TRBJ1-4; D might be TRBD1 (5 bases). The CDR3 covers 16 residues. V was cut by 0 bases and J by 0 bases, with 8 bases left in between. The germline CDR1 and CDR2 sequences are MNHEY and SVGAGI. The CDR3 protein is CASSYSGTATNEKLFF. CDR3 DNA: TGTGCCAGCAGTTACTCGGGGACGGCAACTAATGAAAAACTGTTTTTT.

This clonotype was detected many times. This rearrangement joins TRBV2 to TRBJ1-4, with 7 bases that match TRBD1. Germline lookup yields CDR1 SNHLY and CDR2 FYNNEI. After removal of 2 bases from V and 0 bases from J, the junction contained 12 bases not matched to a gene. The CDR3 has 19 amino acids. CDR3 residues: CASSEPPGTAFATNEKLFF. Written as DNA, the CDR3 is TGTGCCAGCAGTGAACCCCCCGGGACAGCTTTTGCAACTAATGAAAAACTGTTTTTT.

This clonotype has ten or more counts. J is TRBJ1-2 and V is TRBV7-2; TRBD1 aligns across 7 bases. J gave up 4 bases and V 3 bases, and 14 bases lay outside the gene matches. The CDR3 loop spans 17 amino acids. In germline, CDR1 is SGHTA, CDR2 FQGNSA. The CDR3 DNA reads as TGTGCCAGCAGCTTCTCCCGTGGGAGGGGGCGTCTCTATGGCTACACCTTC. This sequence encodes CASSFSRGRGRLYGYTF. Full variable domain (outside the CDR3, taken from reference TRBV7-2 and TRBJ1-2): GAGVSQSPSNKVTEKGKDVELRCDPISGHTALYWYRQSLGQGLEFLIYFQGNSAPDKSGLPSDRFSAERTGGSVSTLTIQRTQQEDSAVYLCASSFSRGRGRLYGYTFGSGTRLTVV.

This clonotype was seen at least ten times. CDR3 protein: CASSQTGDEEETQYF. In DNA, the CDR3 is TGCGCCAGCAGCCAAACAGGGGATGAAGAAGAGACCCAGTACTTC. The chain has TRBV4-3 and TRBJ2-5, with TRBD1 identical over 7 bases. CDR3 length: 15 residues. The germline V gene has CDR1 LGHNA and CDR2 YSLEER. After removal of 2 bases from V and 3 bases from J, the junction contained 6 bases not matched to a gene.

The sample holds a few counts of this clonotype. This chain connects TRBV4-3 to TRBJ2-3, with D tentatively TRBD2 (7 bases). V dropped 0 bases and J dropped 3 bases, with 10 bases sitting between them. The CDR3 runs to 15 residues. Germline lookup yields CDR1 LGHNA and CDR2 YSLEER. CDR3 in amino acids: CASSQDRGATDTQYF. Here the CDR3 DNA reads TGCGCCAGCAGCCAAGATCGGGGGGCAACAGATACGCAGTATTTT.

This clonotype came up a few times. The chain combines TRBV4-3 with TRBJ2-7; TRBD1 might be the D (5 bases). V was cut by 3 bases and J by 7 bases, with 16 bases left in between. This CDR3 is 14 amino acids long. CDR1 is LGHNA, CDR2 YSLEER, per germline. The CDR3 loop reads CASSHEDNNNEQYF. The CDR3, as DNA: TGCGCCAGCAGCCATGAGGACAACAACAATGAGCAGTACTTC.

This sequence joins TRBV7-2 and TRBJ2-3, with D unclear. Germline V lookup: CDR1 SGHTA, CDR2 FQGNSA. V was clipped by 5 bases and J by 2 bases, with 17 bases between them. The CDR3 extends over 16 amino acids. In nucleotides, the CDR3 is TGTGCCAGCAGCCGGTCGGCCGCCCTTTACACAGATACGCAGTATTTT. Its protein product is CASSRSAALYTDTQYF.

This clonotype was observed at least ten times. The chain combines TRBV2 with TRBJ1-2, with D unresolved. Deletions cut 4 bases from V and 4 bases from J, with 7 bases between. The CDR3 has 12 residues. From germline, CDR1 is SNHLY and CDR2 FYNNEI. This CDR3 is CASSVGVYGYTF. The CDR3 nucleotides are TGTGCCAGCAGTGTAGGAGTCTATGGCTACACCTTC.

This clonotype was found many times. The chain joins TRBV18 to TRBJ1-1, with 9 bases lining up with TRBD1. The CDR3 is made up of 16 amino acids. The V gene end was trimmed by 3 bases and the J gene end by 2 bases; junction bases not matched to a gene: 7. Germline V lookup: CDR1 KGHSH, CDR2 LQKENI. CDR3 region: CASSPTLDRGNTEAFF. The CDR3 nucleotides read TGTGCCAGCTCACCGACTTTGGACAGGGGCAACACTGAAGCTTTCTTT.